This section outlines one T cell receptor beta chain sequence together with its context. The target antigen is unknown. Described time point: week 35, safety follow-up. What each vaccine dose contained was 300 ug of mutant IDH1 20-mer peptide, accompanied by topical imiquimod. The record originates from a study of a mutant IDH1 vaccine in newly diagnosed glioma. The wider study: V12 came at week 35, V13 at week 47.

Clones were sequenced by immunoSEQ multiplex PCR, and TCRdb holds only the in-frame ones, with some missing. Among 35,000 to 55,000 clones, roughly 79% were seen once, and the ten largest hold around 5%. This CDR3 is 14 amino acids long. The V and J ends lost 2 bases and 8 bases, in that order; junction bases with no gene match: 5. Germline assignment: CDR1 MNHEY and CDR2 SVGAGI. This receptor was obtained from a woman aged 40 to 55 with glioma. Some clones in this sample may be carry-over from other donors' samples. The starting material was PBMCs, obtained from a glioma patient whose treatment included an IDH1 peptide vaccine. The chain recombines TRBV6-5 with TRBJ2-1, with 8 nucleotides matching TRBD1. CDR3 nucleotides: TGTGCCAGCAGTTACGGGACAGGAGCATATGAGCAGTTCTTC. Translation gives CASSYGTGAYEQFF.